Below, 2 T cell receptor beta chains from the same sample are listed, as sequenced in a study of control samples from healthy donors and cancer patients. Clones were read by immunoSEQ multiplex PCR, and TCRdb kept only the in-frame ones, dropping some. Of 55,000 to 70,000 clones in the sample, about 91% were seen once. The sequencing sample was made of PBMCs. The receptor source for this set is a man between 25 and 39 years old with colorectal cancer.

This sequence joins TRBV7-9 and TRBJ1-4; tentative D call: TRBD1 (6 bases). This CDR3 comprises 14 residues. Germline V CDR1 and CDR2: SEHNR, FQNEAQ (reference sequence). Trimming took 5 bases from V and 8 from J, leaving 15 bases between them. DNA of the CDR3: TGTGCCAGCAGCCCCGGGGGGCCTGGGGAAAAACTGTTTTTT. It specifies CASSPGGPGEKLFF.

This chain connects TRBV29-1 to TRBJ1-2; D unclear. The V gene lost 4 bases and the J gene lost 3 bases, with 12 bases spanning the gap. The CDR3 contains 13 residues. Germline V gene data show CDR1 as SQVTM and CDR2 as ANQGSEA. The DNA for the CDR3 is TGCAGCGTTGGAGACCTCAAACACTATGGCTACACCTTC. Its translation is CSVGDLKHYGYTF.